This is a list of T cell receptor beta chains from one sample in a study of blood T cell repertoires in COVID-19. TCRdb's table, derived via immunoSEQ multiplex PCR, lists solely in-frame clones and lacks some. The repertoire consists of hundreds of thousands of clones, with more than 75% occurring once and the leading ten covering 3% to 4%. Sequenced input: peripheral blood. These receptors were taken from a woman between 18 and 30 years old who had recovered from COVID-19. Both conserved end residues are part of each CDR3. D genes are given only for firm matches. Clone size is stated in some rows and not others, as once, few, many or a class when expanded.

size: NA; J: TRBJ1-1; V: TRBV6-5; D: NA; DNA: TGTGCCAGCAGTCCGCACCACCAGGACACTGAAGCTTTCTTT; CDR3: CASSPHHQDTEAFF
size: NA; J: TRBJ2-3; V: TRBV4-3; D: TRBD2; DNA: TGCGCCAGCAGCCAAGAGGTAGCGGGCGATACGCAGTATTTT; CDR3: CASSQEVAGDTQYF
size: NA; J: TRBJ2-6; V: TRBV4-1; D: NA; DNA: TGCGCCAGCAGCCAAGAGAGCGGTGGGGCCAACGTCCTGACTTTC; CDR3: CASSQESGGANVLTF
size: NA; J: TRBJ2-3; V: TRBV11-2; D: TRBD1; DNA: TGTGCCAGCAGCTTAGCTCGGACAGGGGGCACAGATACGCAGTATTTT; CDR3: CASSLARTGGTDTQYF
size: NA; J: TRBJ2-3; V: TRBV29-1; D: NA; DNA: TGCAGCGTTATCATTCCGGGCAGGGCAGGGACAGATACGCAGTATTTT; CDR3: CSVIIPGRAGTDTQYF
size: NA; J: TRBJ1-1; V: TRBV6-5; D: NA; DNA: TGTGCCACATTGCGGACAGCCGACACTGAAGCTTTCTTT; CDR3: CATLRTADTEAFF
size: NA; J: TRBJ1-3; V: TRBV7-2; D: NA; DNA: TGTGCCAGCAGCTCGGTTTCGGGTGGAAACACCATATATTTT; CDR3: CASSSVSGGNTIYF
size: NA; J: TRBJ2-1; V: TRBV19; D: NA; DNA: TGTGCCAGTAGCGCAGGGCTAGCGTCCTACAATGAGCAGTTCTTC; CDR3: CASSAGLASYNEQFF
size: NA; J: TRBJ2-1; V: TRBV29-1; D: TRBD2; DNA: TGCAGCGTTGATTCCCTAGCGGGAGGGGACAATGAGCAGTTCTTC; CDR3: CSVDSLAGGDNEQFF
size: NA; J: TRBJ1-2; V: TRBV19; D: TRBD1; DNA: TGTGCCACCAGCCAGGGGGGACAACAAAATTATGGCTACACCTTC; CDR3: CATSQGGQQNYGYTF
size: NA; J: TRBJ1-2; V: TRBV7-8; D: NA; DNA: TGTGCCAGCAGCGAAGAGGTCGTGGGGCGGAACTATGGCTACACCTTC; CDR3: CASSEEVVGRNYGYTF
size: NA; J: TRBJ1-1; V: TRBV19; D: TRBD1; DNA: TGTGCCAGTAGTATTCTCAACGATAGACAGGGGTTCATGAACACTGAAGCTTTCTTT; CDR3: CASSILNDRQGFMNTEAFF
size: few; J: TRBJ2-2; V: TRBV10-3; D: TRBD2; DNA: TGTGCCATCAGTGACCCTGCGGGAGGGCCCTCCGGGGAGCTGTTTTTT; CDR3: CAISDPAGGPSGELFF
size: NA; J: TRBJ1-2; V: TRBV30; D: TRBD1; DNA: TGTGCCTGGGGGAAGGTATCAGGGGGAATTACGGGCTACACCTTC; CDR3: CAWGKVSGGITGYTF
size: NA; J: TRBJ2-3; V: TRBV5-5; D: NA; DNA: TGTGCCAGCAGCCCGTGGGGGCGCGATCGGTCAGATACGCAGTATTTT; CDR3: CASSPWGRDRSDTQYF
size: NA; J: TRBJ2-3; V: TRBV5-1; D: NA; DNA: TGCGCCAGCAGCTTGCCTGCAGATACGCAGTATTTT; CDR3: CASSLPADTQYF
size: NA; J: TRBJ1-2; V: TRBV7-2; D: NA; DNA: TGTGCCAGCAGCTTAGGGAGGACGGCGGGCTACACCTTC; CDR3: CASSLGRTAGYTF
size: NA; J: TRBJ2-1; V: TRBV29-1; D: TRBD2; DNA: TGCAGCGTTGATATTATCCCGGGGACTAGCGGGAGCTCCTACAATGAGCAGTTCTTC; CDR3: CSVDIIPGTSGSSYNEQFF
size: once; J: TRBJ1-1; V: TRBV19; D: TRBD1; DNA: TGTGCCAGTAGTATAGCTGGGACAGGGGGTATCACTGAAGCTTTCTTT; CDR3: CASSIAGTGGITEAFF
size: NA; J: TRBJ2-1; V: TRBV14; D: TRBD1; DNA: TGTGCCAGCGGACAGGGTCCTAGGGAGCAGTTCTTC; CDR3: CASGQGPREQFF
size: NA; J: TRBJ2-1; V: TRBV19; D: NA; DNA: TGTGCCAGTAGTATAGCTACGGGACACAACAATGAGCAGTTCTTC; CDR3: CASSIATGHNNEQFF
size: NA; J: TRBJ2-2; V: TRBV4-3; D: NA; DNA: TGCGCCAGCAGCCAAGATGGGCTAGGGGGCACCGGGGAGCTGTTTTTT; CDR3: CASSQDGLGGTGELFF